A selection of T cell receptor beta chains follows, all from one sample in a study of T cell responses to AZD1222 COVID-19 vaccine. The repertoire was sequenced with immunoSEQ multiplex PCR; TCRdb's copy has only in-frame clones and lacks some. The profile shows 130,000 to 150,000 clones, around 91% of them singletons. The sample in question was peripheral blood, obtained on day 0 of AZD1222 vaccination. The source of these receptors is an adult in good health. Each CDR3 is given with its conserved first and last residue. A D gene is named only where the DNA matches it firmly. Clone size is shown for a subset of rows, as once, few, many or a class of expanded clone.

>TRBV19|NA|NA|TRBJ1-5|16
TGTGCCAGTAGTCCCTACGACAGATATAGCAATCAGCCCCAGCATTTT
CASSPYDRYSNQPQHF
>TRBV5-1|NA|NA|TRBJ1-1|13
TGCGCCAGCAGCTTGGAAGGGGCTGGTGGAGCTTTCTTT
CASSLEGAGGAFF
>TRBV27|NA|TRBD1|TRBJ1-5|13
TGTGCCAGTTCCGGGACAGGGCATCAGCCCCAGCATTTT
CASSGTGHQPQHF
>TRBV5-1|NA|NA|TRBJ1-2|15
TGCGCCAGCAGCGCGGGCCAACAGGAATTCGGTGGCTACACCTTC
CASSAGQQEFGGYTF
>TRBV7-3|NA|NA|TRBJ2-2|17
TGTGCCAGCAGCTTAGGGATGGCGGGATGGGGCACCGGGGAGCTGTTTTTT
CASSLGMAGWGTGELFF
>TRBV19|once|NA|TRBJ1-5|15
TGTGCCAGTAGTATTTACGGAGACAGCTATCAGCCCCAGCATTTT
CASSIYGDSYQPQHF
>TRBV3-1/TRBV3-2|NA|NA|TRBJ2-5|14
TGTGCCAGCAGCCGATGGGGTAGCCGAGAGACCCAGTACTTC
CASSRWGSRETQYF
>TRBV27|NA|TRBD1|TRBJ2-5|14
TGTGCCAGCAGCGGGGGACAGGGGGAAGAGACCCAGTACTTC
CASSGGQGEETQYF
>TRBV10-2|NA|NA|TRBJ1-4|18
TGCGCCAGCAGTGAGTCGATCGGGCAGGGAGGTTTTAATGAAAAACTGTTTTTT
CASSESIGQGGFNEKLFF
>TRBV27|once|NA|TRBJ1-1|16
TGTGCCAGCAGCAGAGGTCCGGGGGCGATGAACACTGAAGCTTTCTTT
CASSRGPGAMNTEAFF
>TRBV3-1/TRBV3-2|NA|TRBD2|TRBJ2-2|19
TGTGCCAGCAGCCCTAGAGCAGCGGGGGGCCGCCGGGGCACCGGGGAGCTGTTTTTT
CASSPRAAGGRRGTGELFF
>TRBV7-9|NA|NA|TRBJ2-2|16
TGTGCCAGCAGCTCCGTCCAGATGGGGAACACCGGGGAGCTGTTTTTT
CASSSVQMGNTGELFF
>TRBV28|NA|NA|TRBJ1-6|10
TGTGCCAGCAGGGAATCGACCCTCCACTTT
CASRESTLHF
>TRBV25-1|NA|NA|TRBJ2-2|15
TGTGCCAGCAGTGGGTGGGCCCTAAACACCGGGGAGCTGTTTTTT
CASSGWALNTGELFF
>TRBV6-2/TRBV6-3|NA|TRBD1|TRBJ2-7|12
TGTGCCACCAGTACAGGGGGCTACGAGCAGTACTTC
CATSTGGYEQYF
>TRBV9|NA|TRBD1|TRBJ1-4|17
TGTGCCAGCAGCGTAGGGACAGGGCCTACAACTAATGAAAAACTGTTTTTT
CASSVGTGPTTNEKLFF
>TRBV5-1|NA|NA|TRBJ2-3|14
TGCGCCAGCAGCCCGGGACTGGTGGCAGATACGCAGTATTTT
CASSPGLVADTQYF
>TRBV7-2|once|TRBD2|TRBJ2-7|16
TGTGCCAGCAGCTTAGGGCCGGCGGGAGGGTGGTACGAGCAGTACTTC
CASSLGPAGGWYEQYF
>TRBV15|NA|NA|TRBJ2-1|15
TGTGCCACCAGCAGAGATCCTAGCTTGGGGAATGAGCAGTTCTTC
CATSRDPSLGNEQFF
>TRBV7-9|NA|NA|TRBJ2-1|14
TGTGCCAGCAGCCCTAGGCGGGGCCACAATGAGCAGTTCTTC
CASSPRRGHNEQFF
>TRBV24-1|NA|NA|TRBJ2-7|14
TGTGCCACCATAACACTGTCTGACAGCTACGAGCAGTACTTC
CATITLSDSYEQYF
>TRBV5-1|NA|TRBD1|TRBJ1-2|13
TGCGCCAGCAGCTTCCAGGGGGCAAATGGCTACACCTTC
CASSFQGANGYTF
>TRBV4-3|NA|TRBD1|TRBJ1-2|15
TGCGCCAGCAGCCAGGGGACAGGGGGCAGCTATGGCTACACCTTC
CASSQGTGGSYGYTF
>TRBV29-1|NA|TRBD1|TRBJ1-2|13
TGCAGCGTCACCGGACAGGGCGACTATGGCTACACCTTC
CSVTGQGDYGYTF
>TRBV19|NA|TRBD1|TRBJ2-1|13
TGTGCCAGTAGTAGAGACAGGGACAATGAGCAGTTCTTC
CASSRDRDNEQFF
>TRBV15|NA|TRBD1|TRBJ1-1|16
TGTGCCACCAGCAGTCGTGGGGGACAGGGGGTAACTGAAGCTTTCTTT
CATSSRGGQGVTEAFF
>TRBV6-6|NA|NA|TRBJ1-5|16
TGTGCCAGCGGCCTAGGGGGAAGAAGCGGCAATCAGCCCCAGCATTTT
CASGLGGRSGNQPQHF
>TRBV5-1|NA|NA|TRBJ2-7|13
TGCGCCAGCAGTCGTAACGGGGACTACGAGCAGTACTTC
CASSRNGDYEQYF
>TRBV18|NA|NA|TRBJ1-1|17
TGTGCCAGCCGCGAACGACAGAACAACCTAGGCGACACTGAAGCTTTCTTT
CASRERQNNLGDTEAFF
>TRBV7-6|NA|TRBD1|TRBJ1-1|16
TGTGCCAGCAGCTTACGACCGGGACAGGTAACCACTGAAGCTTTCTTT
CASSLRPGQVTTEAFF
>TRBV9|NA|TRBD1|TRBJ2-7|14
TGTGCCAGCAGCGCCCGGGACAGGGAAGACGAGCAGTACTTC
CASSARDREDEQYF
>TRBV19|NA|NA|TRBJ1-6|14
TGTGCCAGTCCGGGGATACCCTTAGGGTCACCCCTCCACTTT
CASPGIPLGSPLHF
>TRBV11-1|NA|NA|TRBJ2-5|15
TGTGCCAGCAGCTTAGGGGGACCCCGCCACCAGACCCAGTACTTC
CASSLGGPRHQTQYF
>TRBV6-5|NA|TRBD1|TRBJ1-2|13
TGTGCCAGCAGGGGGGGACAGGGCTATGGCTACACCTTC
CASRGGQGYGYTF
>TRBV18|NA|NA|TRBJ1-3|15
TGTGCCAGCTCACGAACACGGGGCGAAGGAGACACCATATATTTT
CASSRTRGEGDTIYF
>TRBV28|NA|TRBD1|TRBJ2-5|16
TGTGCCAGCAGTTTATCTTCTCTGACAGGGGGCGAGACCCAGTACTTC
CASSLSSLTGGETQYF
>TRBV28|NA|NA|TRBJ1-2|13
TGTGCCAGCAGCTACAGGGCTATCTATGGCTACACCTTC
CASSYRAIYGYTF
>TRBV6-2/TRBV6-3|NA|NA|TRBJ2-7|14
TGTGCCAGCAGTTACTCGGGACTCCCCTACGAGCAGTACTTC
CASSYSGLPYEQYF
>TRBV29-1|NA|NA|TRBJ2-7|13
TGCAGCGGTTCGGGGCCTTCTCGGGATGAGCAGTACTTC
CSGSGPSRDEQYF
>TRBV5-4|NA|TRBD1|TRBJ2-2|16
TGTGCCAGCAGCCCCCGGACAGGGGGGAACACCGGGGAGCTGTTTTTT
CASSPRTGGNTGELFF
>TRBV9|NA|NA|TRBJ2-5|11
TGTGCCAGCAGCGTAAAAGAGACCCAGTACTTC
CASSVKETQYF
>TRBV6-5|once|TRBD1|TRBJ2-6|15
TGTGCCAGCAGACTACAGGGGCTCGGGGCCAACGTCCTGACTTTC
CASRLQGLGANVLTF
>TRBV27|NA|NA|TRBJ2-2|15
TGTGCCAGCAGTTGGGGCGGGGATGGTTCCGGGGAGCTGTTTTTT
CASSWGGDGSGELFF
>TRBV18|NA|NA|TRBJ2-2|21
TGTGCCAGCTCACTTCCGGATTTCGGGACTTGGGGATATGCGAACACCGGGGAGCTGTTTTTT
CASSLPDFGTWGYANTGELFF
>TRBV18|NA|NA|TRBJ2-5|15
TGTGCCAGCTCACCATGGGAGGCCCCCCAAGAGACCCAGTACTTC
CASSPWEAPQETQYF